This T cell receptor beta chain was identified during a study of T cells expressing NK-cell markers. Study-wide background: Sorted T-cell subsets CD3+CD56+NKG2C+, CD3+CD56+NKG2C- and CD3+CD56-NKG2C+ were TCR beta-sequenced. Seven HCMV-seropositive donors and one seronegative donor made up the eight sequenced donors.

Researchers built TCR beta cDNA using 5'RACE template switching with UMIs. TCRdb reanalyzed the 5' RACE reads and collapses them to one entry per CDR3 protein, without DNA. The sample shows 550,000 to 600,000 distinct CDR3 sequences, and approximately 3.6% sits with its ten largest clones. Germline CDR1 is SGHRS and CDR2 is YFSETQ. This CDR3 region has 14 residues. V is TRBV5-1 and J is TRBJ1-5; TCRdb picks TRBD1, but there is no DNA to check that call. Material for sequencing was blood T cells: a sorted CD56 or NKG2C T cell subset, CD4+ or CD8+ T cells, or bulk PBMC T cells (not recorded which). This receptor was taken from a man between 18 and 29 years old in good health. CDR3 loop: CASSLNPGNQPQHF.